The 7 T cell receptor beta chains below come from one sample, sequenced in a study of Graves' ophthalmopathy and Graves' hyperthyroidism. Amplified material comprised TCR beta CDR3 regions derived from RNA transcripts. Amplification began with first-round RT-PCR using HTBI primers, then second-round multiplex PCR was performed. MiXCR, applied by TCRdb to the multiplex PCR reads, yields one record per CDR3 protein. The data show 300,000 to 400,000 distinct CDR3 sequences, approximately 18% seen once. Sequencing used peripheral blood. These receptors were taken from an adult woman with stable Graves' hyperthyroidism.

This clonotype was found many times. This rearrangement joins TRBV7-2 to TRBJ1-5; D remains unclear. CDR1 and CDR2 from the germline V gene are SGHTA and FQGNSA. The CDR3 has 12 amino acids. V lost 1 base, J lost 5 bases, and 3 bases lay in between. CDR3 nucleotide sequence: TGTGCCAGCAGCTTAGATTATCAGCCCCAGCATTTT. Translating gives CASSLDYQPQHF.

This clonotype was seen ten or more times. The V gene is TRBV19, the J gene TRBJ2-2, with a tentative D call TRBD1 (5 bases). Trimming stripped 7 bases from V and 4 bases from J, with 16 bases between. From germline, CDR1 is LNHDA and CDR2 SQIVND (reference sequence). The CDR3 is 15 amino acids. The CDR3, as DNA: TGTGCCAGTATTCCCGGGCAGGGTCTCACCGGGGAGCTGTTTTTT. This encodes CASIPGQGLTGELFF.

This clonotype was seen many times. This sequence joins TRBV28 and TRBJ2-7, with 7 bases fitting TRBD1. The V gene end was trimmed by 5 bases and the J gene end by 3 bases; junction bases not matched to a gene: 7. Germline CDR1 is MDHEN and CDR2 is SYDVKM. The CDR3 is 14 amino acids. The CDR3 loop reads CASSPTGTFYEQYF. In DNA, the CDR3 is TGTGCCAGCAGTCCGACAGGGACCTTCTACGAGCAGTACTTC. Full variable domain (rest looked up from reference TRBV28 and TRBJ2-7): DVKVTQSSRYLVKRTGEKVFLECVQDMDHENMFWYRQDPGLGLRLIYFSYDVKMKEKGDIPEGYSVSREKKERFSLILESASTNQTSMYLCASSPTGTFYEQYFGPGTRLTVT.

Regarding this clonotype: An end of the junction does not agree with germline; a read error may underlie this. This chain joins TRBV28 and TRBJ2-7, with 8 nucleotides matching TRBD1. CDR1 and CDR2 (germline): MDHEN, SYDVKM. The CDR3 runs 13 residues. The CDR3 protein is CGSSFLGQGEQYF. DNA for the CDR3: TGTGGCAGCAGTTTTCTAGGACAGGGAGAGCAGTACTTC.

This clonotype showed up many times. This chain links TRBV4-3 with TRBJ2-4; no clear D gene. V dropped 2 bases and J dropped 0 bases, with 11 bases sitting between them. Germline CDR1 reads LGHNA; CDR2 reads YSLEER. This CDR3 comprises 16 residues. CDR3 DNA: TGCGCCAGCAGCCAACCCCTTGGGTTAGCCAAAAACATTCAGTACTTC. Amino acid sequence: CASSQPLGLAKNIQYF.

The V gene is TRBV6-1, the J gene TRBJ1-2; a possible D gene is TRBD1 (5 bases). This CDR3 is 13 amino acids long. Germline assignment: CDR1 MNHNS and CDR2 SASEGT. Deletions cut 3 bases from V and 2 bases from J, with 7 bases between. The CDR3 reads CASSDKGNYGYTF. In DNA form, the CDR3 reads TGTGCCAGCAGTGACAAGGGGAACTATGGCTACACCTTC.

This clonotype came up many times. This chain joins TRBV7-9 and TRBJ2-7; D call uncertain. CDR1 and CDR2 (germline): SEHNR, FQNEAQ (reference sequence). Trimming removed 2 bases from V and 5 bases from J, with 13 bases in between. The CDR3 loop spans 14 amino acids. The CDR3 DNA is TGTGCCAGCAGCTTATTTCGGGCTGGCCACGAGCAGTACTTC. Its protein product is CASSLFRAGHEQYF.